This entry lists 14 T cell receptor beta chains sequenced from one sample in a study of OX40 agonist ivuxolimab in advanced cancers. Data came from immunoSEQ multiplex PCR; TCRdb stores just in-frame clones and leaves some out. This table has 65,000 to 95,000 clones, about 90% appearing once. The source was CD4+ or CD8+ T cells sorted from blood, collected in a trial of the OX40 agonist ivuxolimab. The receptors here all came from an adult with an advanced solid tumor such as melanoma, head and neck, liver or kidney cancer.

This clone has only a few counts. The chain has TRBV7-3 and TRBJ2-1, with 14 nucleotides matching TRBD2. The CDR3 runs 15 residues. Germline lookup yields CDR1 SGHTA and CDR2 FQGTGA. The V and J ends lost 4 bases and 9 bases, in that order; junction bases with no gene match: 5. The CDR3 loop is CASSSGTSGRGEQFF. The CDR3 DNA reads TGTGCCAGCAGCTCCGGGACTAGCGGGAGAGGTGAGCAGTTCTTC.

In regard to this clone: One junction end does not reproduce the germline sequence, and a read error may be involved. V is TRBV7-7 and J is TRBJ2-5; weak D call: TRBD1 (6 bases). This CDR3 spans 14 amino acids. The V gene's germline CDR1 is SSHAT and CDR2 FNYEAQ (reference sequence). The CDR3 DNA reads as TGTGCTAGCAGCGTTACAGGGCTACAAGAGACCCAGTACTTC. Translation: CASSVTGLQETQYF.

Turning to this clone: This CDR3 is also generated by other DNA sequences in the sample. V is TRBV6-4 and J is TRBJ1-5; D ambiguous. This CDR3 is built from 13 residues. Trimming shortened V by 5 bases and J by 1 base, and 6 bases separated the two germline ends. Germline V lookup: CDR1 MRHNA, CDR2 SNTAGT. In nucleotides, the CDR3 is TGTGCCAGCAGTCTGGACAGCAATCAGCCCCAGCATTTT. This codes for CASSLDSNQPQHF.

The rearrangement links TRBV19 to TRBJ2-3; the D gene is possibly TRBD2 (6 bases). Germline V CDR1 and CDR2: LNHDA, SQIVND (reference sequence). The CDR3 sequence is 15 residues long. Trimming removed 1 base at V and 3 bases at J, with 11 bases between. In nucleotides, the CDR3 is TGTGCCAGTAGTATAGTCCGGCGGGGAACAGATACGCAGTATTTT. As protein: CASSIVRRGTDTQYF.

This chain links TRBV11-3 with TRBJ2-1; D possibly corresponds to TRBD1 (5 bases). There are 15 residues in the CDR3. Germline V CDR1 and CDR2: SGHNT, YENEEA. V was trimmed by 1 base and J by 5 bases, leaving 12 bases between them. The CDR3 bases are TGTGCCAGCAGCTTAGTGGCAGGGCAACACAATGAGCAGTTCTTC. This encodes CASSLVAGQHNEQFF.

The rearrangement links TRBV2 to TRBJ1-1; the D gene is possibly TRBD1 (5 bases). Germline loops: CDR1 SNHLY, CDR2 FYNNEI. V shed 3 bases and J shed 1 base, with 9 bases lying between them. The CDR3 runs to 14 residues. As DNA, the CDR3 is TGTGCCAGCAGTGATGGGGCGGGGAACACTGAAGCTTTCTTT. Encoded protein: CASSDGAGNTEAFF.

The CDR3 loop is CASSVGGAISYEQYF. The CDR3 bases are TGTGCCAGCAGCGTCGGGGGGGCCATTTCCTACGAGCAGTACTTC. The chain recombines TRBV5-8 with TRBJ2-7; 8 nucleotides line up with TRBD2. The junction had 7 bases not matched to a gene; V was cut back by 4 bases and J by 1 base. The CDR3 spans 15 residues. CDR1 and CDR2 (germline): SGHTS, YDEGEE.

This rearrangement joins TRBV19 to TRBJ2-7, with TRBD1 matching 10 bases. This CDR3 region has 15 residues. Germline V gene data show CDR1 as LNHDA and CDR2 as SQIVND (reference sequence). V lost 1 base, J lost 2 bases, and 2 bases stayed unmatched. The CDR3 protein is CASSIGGQGAYEQYF. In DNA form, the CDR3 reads TGTGCCAGTAGTATAGGTGGACAGGGGGCCTACGAGCAGTACTTC.

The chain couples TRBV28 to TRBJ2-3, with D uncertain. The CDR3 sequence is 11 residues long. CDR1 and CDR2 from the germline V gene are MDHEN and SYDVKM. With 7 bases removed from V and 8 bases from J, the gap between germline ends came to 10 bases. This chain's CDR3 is CASNPPPTQYF. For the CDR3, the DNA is TGTGCCAGCAATCCCCCCCCTACGCAGTATTTT.

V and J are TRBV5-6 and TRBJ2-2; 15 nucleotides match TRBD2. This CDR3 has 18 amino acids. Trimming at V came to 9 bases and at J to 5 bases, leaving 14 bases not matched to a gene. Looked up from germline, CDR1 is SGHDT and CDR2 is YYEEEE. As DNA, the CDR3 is TGTGCCACCACACTGGGACTAGCGGGAGGACTCACAACCGGGGAGCTGTTTTTT. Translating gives CATTLGLAGGLTTGELFF.

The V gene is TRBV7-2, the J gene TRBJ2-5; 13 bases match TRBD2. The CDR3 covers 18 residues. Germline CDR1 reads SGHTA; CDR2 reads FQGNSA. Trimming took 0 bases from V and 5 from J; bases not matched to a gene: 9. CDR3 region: CASSLAITSGRAGETQYF. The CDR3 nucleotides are TGTGCCAGCAGCTTAGCGATAACTAGCGGGAGGGCCGGGGAGACCCAGTACTTC.

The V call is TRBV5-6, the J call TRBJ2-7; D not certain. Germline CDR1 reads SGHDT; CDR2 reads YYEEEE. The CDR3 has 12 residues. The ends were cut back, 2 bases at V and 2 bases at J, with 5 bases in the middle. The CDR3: CASSFQTYEQYF. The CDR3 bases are TGTGCCAGCAGCTTTCAGACCTACGAGCAGTACTTC.

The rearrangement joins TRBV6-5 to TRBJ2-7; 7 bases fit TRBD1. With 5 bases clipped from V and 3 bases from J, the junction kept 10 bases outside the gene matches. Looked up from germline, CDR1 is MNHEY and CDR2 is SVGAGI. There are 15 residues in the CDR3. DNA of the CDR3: TGTGCCAGCAGTCGCTTCAGGGGGTCTAACTACGAGCAGTACTTC. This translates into CASSRFRGSNYEQYF.

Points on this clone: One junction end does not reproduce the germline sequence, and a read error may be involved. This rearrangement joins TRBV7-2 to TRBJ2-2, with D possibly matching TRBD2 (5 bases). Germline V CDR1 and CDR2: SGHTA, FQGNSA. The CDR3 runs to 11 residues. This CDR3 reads CASSLARELLF. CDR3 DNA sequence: TGTGCCAGCAGCTTAGCGAGGGAGCTGCTTTTT.